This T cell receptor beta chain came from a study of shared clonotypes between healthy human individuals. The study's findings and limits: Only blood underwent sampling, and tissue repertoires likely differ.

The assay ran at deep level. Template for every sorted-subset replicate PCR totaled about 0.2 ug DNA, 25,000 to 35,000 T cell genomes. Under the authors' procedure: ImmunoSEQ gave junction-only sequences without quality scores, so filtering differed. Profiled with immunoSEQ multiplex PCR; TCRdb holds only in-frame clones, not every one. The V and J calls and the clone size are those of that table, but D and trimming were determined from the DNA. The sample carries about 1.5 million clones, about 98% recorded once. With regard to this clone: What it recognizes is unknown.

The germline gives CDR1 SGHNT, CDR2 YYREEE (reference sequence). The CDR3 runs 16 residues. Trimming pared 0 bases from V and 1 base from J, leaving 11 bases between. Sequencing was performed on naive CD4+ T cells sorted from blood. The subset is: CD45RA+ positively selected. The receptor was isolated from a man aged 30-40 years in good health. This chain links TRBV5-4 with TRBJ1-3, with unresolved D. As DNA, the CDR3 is TGTGCCAGCAGCTTGGGGGGAGGGATTTCTGGAAACACCATATATTTT. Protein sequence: CASSLGGGISGNTIYF. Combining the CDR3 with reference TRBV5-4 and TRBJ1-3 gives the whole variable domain ETGVTQSPTHLIKTRGQQVTLRCSSQSGHNTVSWYQQALGQGPQFIFQYYREEENGRGNFPPRFSGLQFPNYSSELNVNALELDDSALYLCASSLGGGISGNTIYFGEGSWLTVV.